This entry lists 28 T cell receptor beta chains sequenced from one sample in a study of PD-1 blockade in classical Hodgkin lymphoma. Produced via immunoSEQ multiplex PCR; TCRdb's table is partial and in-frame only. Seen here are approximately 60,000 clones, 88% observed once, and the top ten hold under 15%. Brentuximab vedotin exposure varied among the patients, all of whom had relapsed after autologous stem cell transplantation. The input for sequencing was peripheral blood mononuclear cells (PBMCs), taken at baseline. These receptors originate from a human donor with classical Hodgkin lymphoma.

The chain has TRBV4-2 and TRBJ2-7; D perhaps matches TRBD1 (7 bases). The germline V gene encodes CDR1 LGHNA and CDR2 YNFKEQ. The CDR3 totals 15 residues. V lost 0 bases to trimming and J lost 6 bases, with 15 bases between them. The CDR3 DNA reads TGTGCCAGCAGCCAAGATGCGGGGACAGCCCTCGAGCAGTACTTC. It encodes CASSQDAGTALEQYF.

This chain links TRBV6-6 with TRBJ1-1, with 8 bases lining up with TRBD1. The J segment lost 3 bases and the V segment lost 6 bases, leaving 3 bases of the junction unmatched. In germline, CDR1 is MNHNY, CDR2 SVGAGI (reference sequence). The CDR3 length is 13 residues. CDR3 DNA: TGTGCCAGCAGCTCACAGGGGGACACTGAAGCTTTCTTT. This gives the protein CASSSQGDTEAFF.

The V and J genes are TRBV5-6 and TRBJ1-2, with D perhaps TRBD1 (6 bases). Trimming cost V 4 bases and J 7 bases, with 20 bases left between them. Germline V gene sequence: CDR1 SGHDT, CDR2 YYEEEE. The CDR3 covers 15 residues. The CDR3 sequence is CASSPWGGQGSGYTF. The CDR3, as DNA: TGTGCCAGCAGCCCCTGGGGGGGGCAGGGAAGTGGCTACACCTTC.

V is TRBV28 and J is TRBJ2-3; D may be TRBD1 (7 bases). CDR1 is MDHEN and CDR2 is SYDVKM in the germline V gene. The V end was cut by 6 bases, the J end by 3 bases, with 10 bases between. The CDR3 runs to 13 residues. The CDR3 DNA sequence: TGTGCCAGCAGACCAGGGGGGACAGATACGCAGTATTTT. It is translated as CASRPGGTDTQYF.

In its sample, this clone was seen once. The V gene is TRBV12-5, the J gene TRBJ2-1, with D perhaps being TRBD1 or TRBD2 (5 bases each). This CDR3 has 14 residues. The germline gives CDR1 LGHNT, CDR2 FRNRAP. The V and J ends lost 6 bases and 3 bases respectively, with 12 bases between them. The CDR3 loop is CASGWGSVYNEQFF. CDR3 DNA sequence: TGTGCTAGTGGATGGGGGTCCGTCTACAATGAGCAGTTCTTC.

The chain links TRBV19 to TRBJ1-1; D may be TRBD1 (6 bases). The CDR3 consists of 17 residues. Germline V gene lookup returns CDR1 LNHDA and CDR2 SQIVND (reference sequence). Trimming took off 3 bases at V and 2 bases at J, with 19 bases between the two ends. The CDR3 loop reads CASSIGLSRGGNTEAFF. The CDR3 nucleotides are TGTGCCAGTAGTATCGGGTTAAGCAGGGGCGGAAACACTGAAGCTTTCTTT. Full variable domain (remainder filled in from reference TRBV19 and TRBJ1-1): DGGITQSPKYLFRKEGQNVTLSCEQNLNHDAMYWYRQDPGQGLRLIYYSQIVNDFQKGDIAEGYSVSREKKESFPLTVTSAQKNPTAFYLCASSIGLSRGGNTEAFFGQGTRLTVV.

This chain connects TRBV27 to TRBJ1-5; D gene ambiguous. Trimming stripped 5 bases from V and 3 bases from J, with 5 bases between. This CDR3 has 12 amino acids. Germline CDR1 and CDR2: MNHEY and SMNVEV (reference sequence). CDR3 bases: TGTGCCAGCAGTCCGAACAATCAGCCCCAGCATTTT. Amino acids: CASSPNNQPQHF.

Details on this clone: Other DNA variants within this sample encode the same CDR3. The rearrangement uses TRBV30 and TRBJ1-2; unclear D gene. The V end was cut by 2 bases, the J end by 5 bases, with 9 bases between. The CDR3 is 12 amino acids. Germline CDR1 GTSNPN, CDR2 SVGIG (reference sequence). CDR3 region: CAWSLGGYGYTF. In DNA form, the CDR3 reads TGTGCCTGGAGTTTGGGCGGGTATGGCTACACCTTC.

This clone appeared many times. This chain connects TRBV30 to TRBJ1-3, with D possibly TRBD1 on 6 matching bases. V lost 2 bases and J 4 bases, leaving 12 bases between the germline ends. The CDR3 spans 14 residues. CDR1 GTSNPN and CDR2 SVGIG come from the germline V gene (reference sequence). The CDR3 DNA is TGTGCCTGGAGTCCCGGGACAACGGGAAACACCATATATTTT. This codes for CAWSPGTTGNTIYF.

CDR3 coding DNA: TGTGCCAGCAGTGGGGCTTCGTACGAGCAGTACTTC. It is translated as CASSGASYEQYF. The chain couples TRBV2 to TRBJ2-7; D is unclear. CDR1 and CDR2 from the germline V gene are SNHLY and FYNNEI. This CDR3 spans 12 amino acids. Trimming pared 4 bases from V and 4 bases from J, leaving 8 bases between.

In DNA form, the CDR3 reads TGTGCCAGCAGGGGTTGTCGTAGCAATCAGCCCCAGCATTTT. Amino acids: CASRGCRSNQPQHF. The rearrangement uses TRBV9 and TRBJ1-5; no reliable D call. The germline CDR1 and CDR2 sequences are SGDLS and YYNGEE. The CDR3 is made up of 14 amino acids. Trimming removed 5 bases at V and 0 bases at J, with 9 bases between.

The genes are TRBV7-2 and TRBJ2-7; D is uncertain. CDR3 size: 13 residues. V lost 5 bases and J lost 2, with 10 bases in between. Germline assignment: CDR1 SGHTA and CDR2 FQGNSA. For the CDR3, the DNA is TGTGCCAGCAGCCCCGAGACCACCTACGAGCAGTACTTC. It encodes CASSPETTYEQYF.

The CDR3 DNA follows: TGTGCCAGCTCACCGACCAGCGAAGCCAAAAACATTCAGTACTTC. Protein product: CASSPTSEAKNIQYF. The J gene is TRBJ2-4, the V gene TRBV18, with D uncertain. Germline loops: CDR1 KGHSH, CDR2 LQKENI. V shed 3 bases and J shed 0 bases, with 9 bases lying between them. CDR3 length equals 15 residues.

In DNA, the CDR3 is TGTGCCAGCAGCTTAGATCCCGGACAGGCTCCCACCTTC. This gives the protein CASSLDPGQAPTF. The V call is TRBV11-3, the J call TRBJ1-2; 7 nucleotides align to TRBD1. V lost 0 bases and J lost 13; bases outside the gene matches: 8. Germline V gene lookup returns CDR1 SGHNT and CDR2 YENEEA. The CDR3 has 13 residues. Using reference TRBV11-3 and TRBJ1-2 for the parts outside the CDR3, the full variable domain is EAGVVQSPRYKIIEKKQPVAFWCNPISGHNTLYWYLQNLGQGPELLIRYENEEAVDDSQLPKDRFSAERLKGVDSTLKIQPAELGDSAVYLCASSLDPGQAPTFGSGTRLTVV.

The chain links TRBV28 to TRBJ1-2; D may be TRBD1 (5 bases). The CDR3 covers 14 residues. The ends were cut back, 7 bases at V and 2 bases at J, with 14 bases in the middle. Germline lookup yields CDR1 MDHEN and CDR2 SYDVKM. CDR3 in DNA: TGTGCCAGCACCGATTCGACAGCCAACTATGGCTACACCTTC. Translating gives CASTDSTANYGYTF.

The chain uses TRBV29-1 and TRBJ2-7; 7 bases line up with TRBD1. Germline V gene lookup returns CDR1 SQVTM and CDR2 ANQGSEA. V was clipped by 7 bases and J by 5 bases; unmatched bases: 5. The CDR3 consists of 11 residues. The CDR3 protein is CSADRNNEQYF. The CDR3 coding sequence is TGCAGCGCGGACAGGAACAACGAGCAGTACTTC.

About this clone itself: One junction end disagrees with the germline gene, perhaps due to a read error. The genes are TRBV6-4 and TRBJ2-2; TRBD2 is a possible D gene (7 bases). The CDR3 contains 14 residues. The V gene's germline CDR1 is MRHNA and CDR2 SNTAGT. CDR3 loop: CAGSRGAVTGELFF. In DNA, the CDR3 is TGTGCCGGCAGTCGGGGGGCGGTCACCGGGGAGCTGTTTTTT.

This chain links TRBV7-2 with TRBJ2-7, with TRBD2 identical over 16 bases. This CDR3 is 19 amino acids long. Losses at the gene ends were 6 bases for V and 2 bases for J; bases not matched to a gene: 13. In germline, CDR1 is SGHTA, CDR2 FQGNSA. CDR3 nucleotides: TGTGCCAGCAGTAGGCACCACGGGACTAGCGGGGGGGAGACCTACGAGCAGTACTTC. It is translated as CASSRHHGTSGGETYEQYF.

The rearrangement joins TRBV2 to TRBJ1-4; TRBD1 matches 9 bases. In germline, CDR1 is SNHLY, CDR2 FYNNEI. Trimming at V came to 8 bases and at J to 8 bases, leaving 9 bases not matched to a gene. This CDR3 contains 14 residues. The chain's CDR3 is CASRRGQGGEKLFF. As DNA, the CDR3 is TGTGCCAGCCGCAGGGGACAGGGTGGGGAAAAACTGTTTTTT.

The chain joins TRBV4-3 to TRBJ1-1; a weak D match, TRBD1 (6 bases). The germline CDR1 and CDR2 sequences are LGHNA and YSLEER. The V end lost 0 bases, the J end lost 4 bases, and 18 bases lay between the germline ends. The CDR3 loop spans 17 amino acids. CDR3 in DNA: TGCGCCAGCAGCCAAGATCAGGGGCTGAGGGGGTCCACTGAAGCTTTCTTT. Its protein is CASSQDQGLRGSTEAFF.

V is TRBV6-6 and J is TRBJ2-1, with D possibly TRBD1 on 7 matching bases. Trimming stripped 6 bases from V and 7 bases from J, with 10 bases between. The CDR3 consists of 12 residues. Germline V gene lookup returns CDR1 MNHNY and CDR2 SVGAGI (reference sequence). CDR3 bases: TGTGCCAGCAGGTCAGGGGGGAATGAGCAGTTCTTC. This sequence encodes CASRSGGNEQFF.

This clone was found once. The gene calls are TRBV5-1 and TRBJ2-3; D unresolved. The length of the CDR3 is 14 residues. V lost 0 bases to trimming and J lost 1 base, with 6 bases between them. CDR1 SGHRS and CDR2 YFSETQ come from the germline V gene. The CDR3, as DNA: TGCGCCAGCAGCTTGGGCTCCCGCACAGATACGCAGTATTTT. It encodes CASSLGSRTDTQYF. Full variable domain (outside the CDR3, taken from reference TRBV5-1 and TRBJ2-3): KAGVTQTPRYLIKTRGQQVTLSCSPISGHRSVSWYQQTPGQGLQFLFEYFSETQRNKGNFPGRFSGRQFSNSRSEMNVSTLELGDSALYLCASSLGSRTDTQYFGPGTRLTVL.

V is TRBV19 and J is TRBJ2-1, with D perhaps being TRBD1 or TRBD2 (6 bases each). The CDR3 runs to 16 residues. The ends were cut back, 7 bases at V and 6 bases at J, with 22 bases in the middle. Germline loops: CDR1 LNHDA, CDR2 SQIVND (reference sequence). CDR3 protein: CASKLGGRVLGNEQFF. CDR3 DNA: TGTGCCAGTAAGCTGGGGGGCCGTGTTTTAGGCAATGAGCAGTTCTTC.

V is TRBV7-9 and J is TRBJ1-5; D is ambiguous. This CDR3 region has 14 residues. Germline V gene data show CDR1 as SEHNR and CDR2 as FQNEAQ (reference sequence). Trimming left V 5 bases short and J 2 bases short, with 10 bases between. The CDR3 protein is CASSPLQGNQPQHF. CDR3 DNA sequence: TGTGCCAGCAGCCCGCTTCAGGGCAATCAGCCCCAGCATTTT.

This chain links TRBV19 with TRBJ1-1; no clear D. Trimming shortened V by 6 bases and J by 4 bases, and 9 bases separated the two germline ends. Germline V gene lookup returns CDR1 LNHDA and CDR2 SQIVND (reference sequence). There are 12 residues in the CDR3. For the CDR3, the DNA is TGTGCCAGTAGAGCCACGGGCACTGAAGCTTTCTTT. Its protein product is CASRATGTEAFF.

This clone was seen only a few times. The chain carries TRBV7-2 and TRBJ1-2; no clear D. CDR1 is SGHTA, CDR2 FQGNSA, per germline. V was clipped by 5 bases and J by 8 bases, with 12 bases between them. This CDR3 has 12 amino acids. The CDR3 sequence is CASSDRREGYTF. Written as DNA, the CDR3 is TGTGCCAGCAGCGATCGCAGAGAGGGCTACACCTTC.

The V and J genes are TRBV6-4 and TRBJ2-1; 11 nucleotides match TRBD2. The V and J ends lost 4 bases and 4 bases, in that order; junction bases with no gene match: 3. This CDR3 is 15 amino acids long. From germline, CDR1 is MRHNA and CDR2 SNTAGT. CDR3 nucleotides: TGTGCCAGCAGTGCGGCTAGCGGGGGGTACAATGAGCAGTTCTTC. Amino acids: CASSAASGGYNEQFF.

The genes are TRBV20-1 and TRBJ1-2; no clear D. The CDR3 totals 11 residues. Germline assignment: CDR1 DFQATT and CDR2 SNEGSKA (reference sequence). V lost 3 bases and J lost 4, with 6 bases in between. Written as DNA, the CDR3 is TGCAGTGCTAGGGAGTCCTATGGCTACACCTTC. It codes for CSARESYGYTF.